The text below deals with one T cell receptor beta chain. What antigen it recognizes has not been identified. No much larger clone is present one base from it, and per-base qualities are unavailable. The data derive from a study of cytomegalovirus exposure and HLA in healthy donors (dated by TCRdb to about 2017). The study in broad terms: An earlier analysis of approximately 550 of the donors reported 250 to 300 Gb of sequence data and around 110 million unique TCR beta sequences from about 200 million T cells. Approximately 300 gigabases of sequencing data and 75 million to 85 million unique TCR sequences made up an early release that covered 500 to 650 HLA-typed donors. Of the roughly 430 genotyped donors, over 65% fell in the genetic ancestry cluster associated with self-reported Caucasian donors. The aim of the study was to test whether cataloging public T cell receptors could identify signatures of past pathogen exposure. Using immunosequencing, the study profiled T cell repertoires from around 680 subjects and related those repertoires to cytomegalovirus serostatus. Besides the first cohort of 500 to 700 subjects, a separate validation cohort made up of about 120 different subjects was used. To predict cytomegalovirus infection status, the study brought together high-throughput TCR immunosequencing, statistical association of individual TCRs with disease status, and machine learning. A later analysis re-examined previously published TCR beta repertoires from 600 to 700 donors and added high-resolution HLA genotyping to investigate patterns of TCR occurrence. In the later analysis, no new phenotypic data were used to find candidate immune exposures; instead, reliance was placed on TCR beta sequences and their occurrence across donors. In an earlier analysis of 587 of the donors, high-throughput TCR beta sequencing was used to judge whether each TCR beta V gene segment behaved as functional or pseudogenic. Donor age, sex, ethnicity and CMV serostatus were compiled alongside the repertoire data. In a later genetic analysis, genome-wide SNP genotypes for about 55% of the roughly 670 donors were used, and that subset was treated as a discovery cohort. All discovery cohort repertoires had been generated on a single sequencing platform. Class I and class II HLA loci were covered by the typing at four-digit resolution. The number of typed donors differed by locus: about 620-630 for A, B, C, DRB1 and DQB1; about 520 for DQA1; around 580 for DPA1; and roughly 450 for DPB1. Several DR-DQ haplotypes were handled as single units for association and clustering because linkage in the cohort was strong. On average, about 200,000 unique TCR beta nucleotide sequences were sequenced per donor among about 400 genotyped donors of the cohort, with roughly 20% of those sequences being non-productive.

On the study overall, not on this receptor specifically: An earlier analysis of roughly 570 of the donors showed that most TCR beta V segments appeared in productive rearrangements either about 87% or about 30% of the time, which broadly matched IMGT annotations. Most CMV-associated TCR beta chains appeared to be HLA-restricted in a later analysis, and the HLA associations seemed to be driven largely by CMV exposure. Some IMGT-functional V segments, including TRBV6-2 and TRBV6-3, could not be distinguished by the 87-base-pair reads and were therefore excluded. In a later genetic analysis, fewer N-insertions in productive TCRs were reported among donors in an Asian-associated ancestry cluster than the approximately 630-donor mean. Because counts were too low, about 15 rarely observed V segments, including chromosome 9 orphons, were left out of the earlier analysis of 587 of the donors. V-gene and J-gene trimming of TCR beta chains was associated with a missense DCLRE1C variant in a later genetic analysis, and the association was replicated in an independent cohort. Because HLA typing was missing for some donors at each locus, association tests included only the typed subset. In a later analysis, the rate of TCR association differed among HLA loci, with DRB1 alleles having the most associated TCRs and HLA-C alleles having the fewest. Most TCR sequences were observed very rarely across donors, whereas some public TCRs were present in many individuals. A few of the identified cytomegalovirus-associated TCR beta chains were confirmed in vitro to be specific for cytomegalovirus antigens. Cytomegalovirus status was reported to be diagnosed by the classifier with high specificity and sensitivity in both the original and validation cohorts. In this cohort, only TCR beta chains were sequenced, and detectable features were limited by the absence of alpha or paired-chain data. The sequencing pipeline was judged likely to have produced a cluster of highly shared sequence variants as a technical artifact. In the study, some 180 TCR beta chains were listed as associated with cytomegalovirus. Assigning TCR associations to individual alleles was difficult when HLA alleles, especially DR and DQ, strongly co-occurred. Several of the top co-occurrence clusters appeared to be linked to parvovirus B19, influenza, CMV and Epstein-Barr virus, according to a later analysis. According to the authors, the approach could potentially be generalized to other disease states and immunological phenotypes. A later analysis found that HLA-associated TCR beta chains were more clonally expanded and had lower generation probabilities than equally common non-associated chains. A further reported finding was that TCR beta sequences accurately predicted the HLA-A and HLA-B alleles for most subjects in the first cohort. Roughly uniform sequencing depth across donors was assumed in presence/absence analyses, although this assumption may not hold. In a later analysis, 16,951 TCR beta sequences were associated with specific HLA alleles at a false discovery rate of 0.05. Immune exposure information for the cohort was limited to CMV serostatus. Correlated functional status among segregating V segments might reflect linkage disequilibrium, but an unknown experimental factor could not be ruled out.

The cysteine opens and the phenylalanine closes a CDR3 of 14 amino acids. Only the CDR3 region is kept as DNA, spanning 42 bases read in frame from base 1. Trimmed from V: 6 bases; trimmed from J: 7 bases; junction bases lacking a gene match: 4. Taken from the germline V gene, the CDR1 and CDR2 loops are MDHEN and SYDVKM. Library preparation employed the immunoSEQ multiplex PCR assay. A mixture of 60 forward primers for TCR Vbeta segments and 13 reverse primers for TCR Jbeta segments was used in the multiplex PCR. The CDR3 region of rearranged TCR beta genes was amplified from genomic DNA with a multiplex PCR assay. On the Illumina HiSeq System, the amplified TCR beta libraries were sequenced as 87-base-pair reads. Concerning the study's data processing: Across the roughly 640 repertoires, a later analysis counted approximately 75 million unique TCR beta chains, some 11 million of which were shared by at least two donors. A nearest-neighbor algorithm error-corrected the raw reads and collapsed the reads into unique sequences, merging closely related sequences to remove PCR and sequencing errors. V, D and J gene segments were assigned by aligning CDR3 sequences to IMGT reference sequences. For a sequence to be retained, at least a six-nucleotide match to both a V gene segment and a J gene segment was required. A rearrangement counted as productive if the CDR3 had no stop codons and remained in frame with V and J, and every other rearrangement counted as non-productive. CDR3 was defined according to IMGT convention as the region running from the second conserved V-encoded cysteine to the conserved J-encoded phenylalanine. The earlier analysis of approximately 500 of the donors excluded sequences that lacked an unambiguous match to a single V gene segment. An earlier analysis of fewer than 750 of the donors called V segments functional above 56.7% productive rearrangements and segregating when the between-donor standard deviation exceeded 5%. A statistical classification framework was built to diagnose cytomegalovirus status from the catalog of TCR beta chain sequences. In a later analysis, TCR nucleotide sequences were compared against IMGT/GENE-DB human TR gene sequences so that V and J genes could be assigned. The TCRdist pipeline was used in a later analysis to assign CDR3 sequences and most-parsimonious VDJ recombination scenarios. In a later analysis, every TCR beta chain was defined by the combination of its CDR3 amino acid sequence and its V-gene family, and reads without a unique V-gene family were dropped. A later analysis removed nearly 600 highly shared, low-generation-probability nucleotide sequences to deal with suspected cross-contamination and a sequencing artifact. A later analysis calculated a clonal expansion index for each public chain from normalized within-repertoire ranks of inferred template counts. In a later analysis, generation probabilities were computed using a VDJ recombination model fitted to out-of-frame rearrangements, and the results were checked against IGoR. In a later analysis, hypergeometric tests were used to score TCR-TCR, TCR-HLA and TCR-CMV co-occurrence, with a repertoire-size bias correction applied to TCR pairs. To estimate false discovery rates, a later analysis permuted the HLA or CMV assignments 20 times. In a later analysis, co-occurring TCRs were grouped using DBSCAN, with TCRdist sequence similarity added in when clustering inside HLA-allele-positive subsets. Co-occurrence clustering excluded repertoires with fewer than 30,000 or more than 120,000 public chains, plus five with anomalous nucleotide sharing. The source is immuneACCESS, and TCRdb retained only in-frame sequences with V and J called. Part of the clones is not carried over; for the studies checked, unresolved V genes explain less than half of this, and the remainder is unexplained. V, J and clone size derive from that table, while D and trimming were established from the DNA sequence. The sample yields about 130,000 clones; 15% to 20% were counted once. The ten top clones hold approximately 2.6% of the sample.

The cohort consisted of fewer than 700 healthy bone marrow donors. All cohort members were sampled while nominally healthy, although unrecorded immune exposures were likely present. The donor was CMV seropositive and was included in the group of some 290 seropositive cohort members. Each donor provided a peripheral blood sample, and peripheral blood mononuclear cells were used for TCR beta sequencing. The Qiagen DNeasy Blood Extraction Kit was used to extract genomic DNA from the blood cell samples. The chain uses TRBV28 and TRBJ1-6, with 9 junctional bases fitting TRBD1. This TCR was sampled from a female donor in good health and CMV-seropositive. The sample comprised PBMCs. The CDR3 protein sequence reads: CASRLGTGNSPLHF. The bases are TGTGCCAGCAGGCTGGGGACAGGGAATTCACCCCTCCACTTT.